Listed below are T cell receptor beta chains from one sample, sequenced in a study of blood T cell repertoires in COVID-19. Assay used: immunoSEQ multiplex PCR; TCRdb lists only in-frame clones, some missing. The sample lists more than 45,000 clones; roughly four fifths were seen once. The source material was peripheral blood. The origin of the receptors is a human donor in a cohort sampled during active COVID-19. The CDR3 runs from the conserved cysteine through the conserved F or W. The D gene is left open where the match is weak. Clone size is shown for a subset of rows, as once, few, many or a class of expanded clone.

V gene: TRBV4-3; J gene: TRBJ2-3; D gene: TRBD1; clone size: once; CDR3 length: 15; CDR3 protein: CASSLGTGDTDTQYF; CDR3 DNA: TGCGCCAGCAGCCTTGGGACAGGGGACACAGATACGCAGTATTTT
V gene: TRBV28; J gene: TRBJ1-2; D gene: NA; clone size: NA; CDR3 length: 14; CDR3 protein: CASGQIDGLAGYTF; CDR3 DNA: TGTGCCAGCGGCCAAATCGACGGACTGGCGGGCTACACCTTC
V gene: TRBV27; J gene: TRBJ1-2; D gene: TRBD1; clone size: NA; CDR3 length: 14; CDR3 protein: CASSTRTGGHGYTF; CDR3 DNA: TGTGCCAGCAGTACCCGGACAGGGGGCCATGGCTACACCTTC
V gene: TRBV5-1; J gene: TRBJ2-5; D gene: TRBD2; clone size: NA; CDR3 length: 16; CDR3 protein: CASSPMTSGGAETQYF; CDR3 DNA: TGCGCCAGCAGCCCCATGACTAGCGGGGGGGCGGAGACCCAGTACTTC
V gene: TRBV18; J gene: TRBJ2-1; D gene: TRBD2; clone size: NA; CDR3 length: 17; CDR3 protein: CASLGGLTGLAGNEQFF; CDR3 DNA: TGTGCCAGCCTCGGGGGCCTAACCGGACTAGCGGGAAATGAGCAGTTCTTC
V gene: TRBV7-6; J gene: TRBJ2-7; D gene: NA; clone size: medium-sized; CDR3 length: 13; CDR3 protein: CASSTSQGSEQYF; CDR3 DNA: TGTGCCAGCAGCACGTCTCAGGGCAGCGAGCAGTACTTC
V gene: TRBV2; J gene: TRBJ2-1; D gene: TRBD2; clone size: NA; CDR3 length: 14; CDR3 protein: CASSASAGGVEQFF; CDR3 DNA: TGTGCCAGCAGTGCATCAGCGGGGGGTGTCGAGCAGTTCTTC
V gene: TRBV11-2; J gene: TRBJ2-5; D gene: NA; clone size: once; CDR3 length: 15; CDR3 protein: CASSLVGQFQETQYF; CDR3 DNA: TGTGCCAGCAGCTTAGTTGGACAGTTTCAAGAGACCCAGTACTTC
V gene: TRBV19; J gene: TRBJ1-4; D gene: TRBD1; clone size: NA; CDR3 length: 15; CDR3 protein: CASSHTGGADEKLFF; CDR3 DNA: TGTGCCAGTAGCCACACAGGGGGCGCGGATGAAAAACTGTTTTTT
V gene: TRBV23-1; J gene: TRBJ2-1; D gene: TRBD1; clone size: few; CDR3 length: 15; CDR3 protein: CASSQSQGPNNEQFF; CDR3 DNA: TGCGCCAGCAGTCAATCACAGGGGCCCAACAATGAGCAGTTCTTC
V gene: TRBV3-1/TRBV3-2; J gene: TRBJ1-2; D gene: TRBD1; clone size: NA; CDR3 length: 17; CDR3 protein: CASSQDLATGVYYGYTF; CDR3 DNA: TGTGCCAGCAGCCAAGATTTGGCGACAGGGGTCTACTATGGCTACACCTTC
V gene: TRBV7-9; J gene: TRBJ2-7; D gene: TRBD2; clone size: NA; CDR3 length: 17; CDR3 protein: CASSGISGGLGGYEQYF; CDR3 DNA: TGTGCCAGCAGCGGTATAAGCGGGGGGCTCGGCGGGTACGAGCAGTACTTC
V gene: TRBV5-4; J gene: TRBJ1-2; D gene: NA; clone size: NA; CDR3 length: 13; CDR3 protein: CASSQDILYGYTF; CDR3 DNA: TGTGCCAGCAGCCAGGACATTCTATATGGCTACACCTTC
V gene: TRBV7-7; J gene: TRBJ2-4; D gene: TRBD1; clone size: NA; CDR3 length: 13; CDR3 protein: CASSMDRGDIQYF; CDR3 DNA: TGTGCTAGCAGCATGGACAGGGGCGACATTCAGTACTTC
V gene: TRBV7-2; J gene: TRBJ1-3; D gene: TRBD1; clone size: NA; CDR3 length: 15; CDR3 protein: CASARDRVSGNTIYF; CDR3 DNA: TGTGCCAGTGCCCGGGACAGGGTTTCTGGAAACACCATATATTTT
V gene: TRBV9; J gene: TRBJ2-2; D gene: TRBD2; clone size: NA; CDR3 length: 14; CDR3 protein: CASNSGGGAGELFF; CDR3 DNA: TGTGCCAGCAACAGCGGGGGGGGCGCCGGGGAGCTGTTTTTT
V gene: TRBV18; J gene: TRBJ1-1; D gene: TRBD1; clone size: NA; CDR3 length: 17; CDR3 protein: CASSPVFDRGGNTEAFF; CDR3 DNA: TGTGCCAGCTCACCCGTCTTCGACAGGGGCGGGAACACTGAAGCTTTCTTT
V gene: TRBV19; J gene: TRBJ1-3; D gene: NA; clone size: NA; CDR3 length: 14; CDR3 protein: CASSTGTSGNTIYF; CDR3 DNA: TGTGCCAGTAGCACCGGGACAAGCGGAAACACCATATATTTT
V gene: TRBV7-2; J gene: TRBJ2-7; D gene: NA; clone size: NA; CDR3 length: 14; CDR3 protein: CASSGEWSSYEQYF; CDR3 DNA: TGTGCCAGCAGCGGCGAGTGGAGCTCCTACGAGCAGTACTTC